This T cell receptor beta chain was recorded in a study of blood T cell repertoires in COVID-19. For the study at large: T cells, B-cell-depleted T cells, or PBMCs supplied cDNA or gDNA.

TCRdb's copy holds only in-frame clones and misses some; the assay was immunoSEQ multiplex PCR. The sample lists some 200,000 clones; 84% were seen once. The CDR3 sequence is 14 residues long. Germline CDR1 reads SGHRS; CDR2 reads YFSETQ. V was trimmed by 2 bases and J by 1 base, leaving 9 bases between them. The gene calls are TRBV5-1 and TRBJ1-1; D is ambiguous. Sequenced sample: peripheral blood. This TCR was recovered from a woman older than 75 with COVID-19, enrolled during active disease. DNA of the CDR3: TGCGCCAGCAGCTTCTCCCTCGGGAACACTGAAGCTTTCTTT. Protein sequence: CASSFSLGNTEAFF.